The entry below gives a single T cell receptor (beta chain) sequence along with its context. Included in the TCR beta cDNA libraries were unique molecular identifiers. TCRdb recomputed calls from the PCR reads with MiXCR, one row per CDR3 protein. The sample lists about half a million distinct CDR3 sequences, approximately 46% occurring once. This specimen comes from a study of post-analysis software for immune sequencing data. The TCR sequence derives from a girl aged 5 to 17 with multiple sclerosis. Sequencing input: blood.

The CDR3 is CSASLDSYEQYF. CDR3 nucleotide sequence: TGCAGTGCTAGTCTTGATAGTTACGAGCAGTACTTC. This chain joins TRBV20-1 and TRBJ2-7; D ambiguous. The ends were cut back, 3 bases at V and 4 bases at J, with 10 bases in the middle. The CDR3 has 12 amino acids. Per germline, CDR1 DFQATT and CDR2 SNEGSKA (reference sequence).